The present T cell receptor beta chain was sequenced within a study of blood T cell repertoires in COVID-19. Across the whole study: Specimens from acute and convalescent COVID-19 originated in the United States, Italy and Spain. The analysed material was cDNA or gDNA that came from T cells, B-cell-depleted T cells, or PBMCs.

As processed by the authors: Counts of nucleated cells, estimated from reference gene primer amplification, were obtained. The assay was immunoSEQ multiplex PCR, and TCRdb's table has in-frame clones only and misses some. The V and J calls and clone size are taken from that table; D and trimming were inferred from the DNA. Found here are approximately 670,000 clones, approximately 90% of them singletons; the top ten hold approximately 0.3%. Per the germline V gene, CDR1 is DFQATT and CDR2 is SNEGSKA (reference sequence). CDR3 size: 14 residues. V lost 3 bases and J 4 bases, leaving 16 bases between the germline ends.

The receptor was derived from a woman between 18 and 30 years old with acute or convalescent COVID-19. This chain joins TRBV20-1 and TRBJ2-7; D is possibly TRBD2 (5 bases). Sequences were obtained from peripheral blood. DNA for the CDR3: TGCAGTGCTAGTGGCAGAGGGTTCGAGTACGAGCAGTACTTC. The encoded protein is CSASGRGFEYEQYF.